This T cell receptor (beta chain) was documented in a study of PD-1 blockade in classical Hodgkin lymphoma. About the study: The patients were dosed with nivolumab 3 mg/kg, infused intravenously every 2 weeks. Points from the study as a whole: A significant rise in TCR diversity was seen by C4D1 for CD4+ cells but not for CD8+ cells. Relapsed/refractory patients reportedly had lower baseline diversity than newly diagnosed patients.

Measured with immunoSEQ multiplex PCR; TCRdb has only the in-frame clones, and not every one. The sample lists some 110,000 clones; roughly nine tenths were seen once. Turning to this clone: The antigen is not known.

Trimming stripped 6 bases from V and 8 bases from J, with 13 bases between. There are 11 residues in the CDR3. CDR1 and CDR2 from the germline V gene are DFQATT and SNEGSKA (reference sequence). Time point meaning: cycle 4 day 1 (C4D1), after more than 5 weeks of nivolumab. Every one of the patients relapsed after autologous stem cell transplantation (brentuximab vedotin exposure was variable). The sample consisted of peripheral blood mononuclear cells (PBMCs), taken before the fourth cycle of nivolumab. This sequence joins TRBV20-1 and TRBJ1-1; D might be TRBD1 (5 bases). This TCR was recovered from a human donor with classical Hodgkin lymphoma. The CDR3 sequence is CSASGHAEAFF. For the CDR3, the DNA is TGCAGTGCAAGCGGACACGCAGAAGCTTTCTTT.